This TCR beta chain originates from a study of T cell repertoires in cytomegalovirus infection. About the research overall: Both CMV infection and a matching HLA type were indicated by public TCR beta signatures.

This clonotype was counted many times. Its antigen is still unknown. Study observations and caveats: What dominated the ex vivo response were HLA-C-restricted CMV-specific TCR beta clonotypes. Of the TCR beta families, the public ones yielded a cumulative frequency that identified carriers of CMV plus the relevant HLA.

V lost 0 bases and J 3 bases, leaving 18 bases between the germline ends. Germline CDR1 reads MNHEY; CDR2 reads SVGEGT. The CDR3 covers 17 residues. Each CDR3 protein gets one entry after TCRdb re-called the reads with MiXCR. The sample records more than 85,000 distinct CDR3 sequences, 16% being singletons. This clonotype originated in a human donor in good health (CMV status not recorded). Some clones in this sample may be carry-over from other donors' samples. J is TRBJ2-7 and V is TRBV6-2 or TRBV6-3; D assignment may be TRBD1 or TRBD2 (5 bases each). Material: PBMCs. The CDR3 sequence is CASSYSKQVARGYEQYF. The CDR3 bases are TGTGCCAGCAGTTACTCGAAACAGGTCGCGAGGGGCTACGAGCAGTACTTC.